Detailed here is one T cell receptor (beta chain). Its antigen remains unidentified. The data were obtained in a study of beta chain features in type 1 diabetes. For the study at large: Sorted cells from all samples, numbering approximately 110,000,000, were examined.

Per germline, CDR1 MNHEY and CDR2 SVGAGI. Trimming cost V 7 bases and J 8 bases; bases outside gene matches: 4. The CDR3 loop spans 13 amino acids. Study-wide points: The influence of HLA type on TCRB rearrangement stayed undetermined.

Investigators reverse transcribed all isolated RNA, so they sequenced expressed TCRB transcripts. TCRdb's table, derived via immunoSEQ multiplex PCR, lists solely in-frame clones and lacks some. The table lists 130,000 to 150,000 clones, about 50% of them singletons. The chain joins TRBV6-5 to TRBJ2-1; 11 bases agree with TRBD2. The sample was Tregs from blood. This receptor was identified in a young man in good health. CDR3 loop: CASKLAGVYEQFF. For the CDR3, the DNA is TGTGCCAGCAAACTAGCGGGAGTCTATGAGCAGTTCTTC.